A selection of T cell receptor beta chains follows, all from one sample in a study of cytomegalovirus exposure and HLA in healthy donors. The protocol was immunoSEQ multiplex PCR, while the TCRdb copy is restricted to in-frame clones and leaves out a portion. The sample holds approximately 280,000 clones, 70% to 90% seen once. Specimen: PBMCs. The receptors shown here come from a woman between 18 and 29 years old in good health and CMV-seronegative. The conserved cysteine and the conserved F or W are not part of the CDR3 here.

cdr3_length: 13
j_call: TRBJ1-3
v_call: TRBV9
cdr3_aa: ASSPGTGFGNTIY

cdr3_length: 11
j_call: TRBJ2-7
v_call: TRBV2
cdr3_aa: ASSENQFYEQY

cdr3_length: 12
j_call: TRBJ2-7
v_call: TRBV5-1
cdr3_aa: ASSFDRVAYEQY

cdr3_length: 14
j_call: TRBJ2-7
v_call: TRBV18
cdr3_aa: ASSISGQGYNHEQY

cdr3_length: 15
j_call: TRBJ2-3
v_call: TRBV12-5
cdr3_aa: ASGSDWSSGVADTQY

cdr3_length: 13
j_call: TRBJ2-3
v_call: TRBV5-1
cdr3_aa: ASTTSGGSPDTQY

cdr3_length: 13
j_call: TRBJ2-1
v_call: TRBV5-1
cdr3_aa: ASSLVTLPSDEQF

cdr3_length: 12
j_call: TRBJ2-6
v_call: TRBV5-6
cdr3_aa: ASSFGAGANVLT

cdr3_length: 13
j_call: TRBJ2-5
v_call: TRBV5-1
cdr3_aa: ASSLGAAQGETQY

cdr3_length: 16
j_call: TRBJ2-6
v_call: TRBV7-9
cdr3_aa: ASSSWDSFISGANVLT

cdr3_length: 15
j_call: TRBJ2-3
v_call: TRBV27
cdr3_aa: ASSHTGTGVTVDTQY

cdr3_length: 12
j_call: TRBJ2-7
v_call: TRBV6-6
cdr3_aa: ASRDGLAGFEQY

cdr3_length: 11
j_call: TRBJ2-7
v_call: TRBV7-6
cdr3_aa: ASSPGTRFEQY

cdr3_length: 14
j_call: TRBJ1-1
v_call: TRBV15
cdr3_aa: ATSRAPRASGAEAF

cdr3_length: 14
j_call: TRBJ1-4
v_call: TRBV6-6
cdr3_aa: ASVRDRGLLNEKLF

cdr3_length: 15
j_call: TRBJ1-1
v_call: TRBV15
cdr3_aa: ATSNPSVAGMNTEAF

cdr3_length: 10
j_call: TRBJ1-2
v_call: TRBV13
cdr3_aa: ASSVLGGGYT

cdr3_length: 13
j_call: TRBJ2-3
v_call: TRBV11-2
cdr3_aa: ASSLEGWQTDTQY

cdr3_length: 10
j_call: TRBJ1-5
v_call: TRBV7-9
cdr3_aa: ASSLDELPQH

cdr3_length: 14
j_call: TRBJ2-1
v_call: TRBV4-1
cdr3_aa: ASSSRDSGGYREQF

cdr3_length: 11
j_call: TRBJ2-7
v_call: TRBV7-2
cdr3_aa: ASSSTGPYEQY

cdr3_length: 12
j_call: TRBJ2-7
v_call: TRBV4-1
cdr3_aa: ASSYGGGAYEQY

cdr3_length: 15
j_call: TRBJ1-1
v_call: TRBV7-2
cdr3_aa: ASSLGGSRAGNTEAF

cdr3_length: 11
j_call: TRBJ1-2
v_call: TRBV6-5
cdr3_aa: ASSYQGRGGYT

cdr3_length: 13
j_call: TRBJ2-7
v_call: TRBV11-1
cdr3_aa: ASSLLWAGGYEQY

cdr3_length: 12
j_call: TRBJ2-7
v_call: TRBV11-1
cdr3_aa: ASSLLSGGYEQY

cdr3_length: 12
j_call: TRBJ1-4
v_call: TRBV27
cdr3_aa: ASSLDNYNEKLF

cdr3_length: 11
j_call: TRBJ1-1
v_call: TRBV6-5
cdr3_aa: ASSPTGGRQAF

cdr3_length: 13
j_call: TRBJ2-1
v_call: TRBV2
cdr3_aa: ASSPDVGLADEQF

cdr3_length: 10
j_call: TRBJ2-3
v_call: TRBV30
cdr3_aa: AWRVGADTQY

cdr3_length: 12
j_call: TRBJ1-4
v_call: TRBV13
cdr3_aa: ASSQQAYNEELF

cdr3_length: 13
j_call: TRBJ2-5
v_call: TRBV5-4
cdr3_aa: ASSFLGLTQETQY

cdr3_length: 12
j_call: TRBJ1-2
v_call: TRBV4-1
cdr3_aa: ASSLTGQYYGYT

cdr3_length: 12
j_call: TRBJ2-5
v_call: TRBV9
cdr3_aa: ASNAGPQWETQY

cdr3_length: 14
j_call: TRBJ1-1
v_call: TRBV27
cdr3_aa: ASSWGAGRGFTEAF